What follows describes a single TCR beta chain. RNA in amounts of 0.5 to 1 ug was reverse transcribed with random hexamers. Amplification of TCR beta CDR3 spanned 54 Vbeta and 13 Jbeta via immunoSEQ multiplex PCR. TCRdb analysed the immunoSEQ multiplex PCR reads with MiXCR anew, one entry per CDR3 protein. Here the sample spans around 130,000 distinct CDR3 sequences, about 90% being singletons. Germline V gives CDR1 MDHEN, CDR2 SYDVKM. This CDR3 is 14 amino acids long. V lost 2 bases, J lost 4 bases, and 12 bases lay in between. The sample comes from a study of CD8 T cells in Susac syndrome. The sample comprised CD8+ T cells from PBMCs. This TCR was sampled from a human donor with multiple sclerosis. The chain has TRBV28 and TRBJ2-7; TRBD1 is a possible D gene (6 bases). CDR3: CASSLGAGEYEQYF. CDR3 bases: TGTGCCAGCAGTTTAGGGGCAGGGGAGTACGAGCAGTACTTC.